This T cell receptor (beta chain) was sequenced for a study of T cell responses to AZD1222 COVID-19 vaccine. Looking at the study overall: Pooling was applied to second doses at about 4 or about 12 weeks. Study-level results: Vaccine-related CD4 TCRs covered spike, predominating at 160-218 and 743-854. Donors were chiefly white British, with a greater number of females, and clonal diversity was perhaps underestimated.

This CDR3 contains 14 residues. V lost 3 bases to trimming and J lost 7 bases, with 13 bases between them. Germline V gene lookup returns CDR1 DFQATT and CDR2 SNEGSKA (reference sequence). This table comes from immunoSEQ multiplex PCR, and its TCRdb copy is limited to in-frame clones, with some not included. Here the sample spans about 94,000 clones, approximately 91% being singletons. The table lists this clone with a few counts. Its cognate antigen is unknown. This sequence was found in an adult in good health. The gene calls are TRBV20-1 and TRBJ1-6; D perhaps matches TRBD1 (5 bases). This sample comprised peripheral blood, obtained on day 0 of AZD1222 vaccination. The DNA of the CDR3 is TGCAGTGCTAGTATCAACAGGATCAATTCACCCCTCCACTTT. Residues: CSASINRINSPLHF.